Listed below are T cell receptor beta chains from one sample, sequenced in a study of shared clonotypes between healthy human individuals. Method: immunoSEQ multiplex PCR; TCRdb's copy keeps in-frame clones and lacks some. The table shows more than 2 million clones, with over 85% occurring only once. The sample comprised naive CD8+ T cells from PBMCs. The receptors stem from a man in his late teens or twenties in good health. Some clones in this sample may be carry-over from other donors' samples. Both conserved end residues are part of each CDR3. The order of the fields is clone size, J gene, D gene, V gene, CDR3 length, CDR3 DNA, CDR3 protein. A D gene is named only where the DNA matches it firmly. Clone size is shown for a subset of rows, as once, few, many or a class of expanded clone.

. | TRBJ2-5 | . | TRBV11-3 | 14 | TGTGCCAGCAGCTTAGCGGAGGGGGGTGAGACCCAGTACTTC | CASSLAEGGETQYF
once | TRBJ2-7 | TRBD1 | TRBV6-5 | 16 | TGTGCCAGCAGTTACCGAATCGGGACAGGGCGCTACGAGCAGTACTTC | CASSYRIGTGRYEQYF
few | TRBJ1-5 | . | TRBV6-1 | 13 | TGTGCCAGCAGTGAGGAAGGGTGGAGGCCCCAGCATTTT | CASSEEGWRPQHF
. | TRBJ2-7 | TRBD1 | TRBV15 | 19 | TGTGCCACCAGCAGAGAGGGGCTACGACCGGGACAGCTTTCCTACGAGCAGTACTTC | CATSREGLRPGQLSYEQYF
. | TRBJ2-7 | . | TRBV28 | 14 | TGTGCCAGCAGTGAGTCGTGGTCCCTCCACGAGCAGTACTTC | CASSESWSLHEQYF
. | TRBJ2-3 | . | TRBV6-6 | 15 | TGTGCCAGCAGTTATCAGGGTCCCCAAGCAGATACGCAGTATTTT | CASSYQGPQADTQYF
. | TRBJ2-7 | TRBD2 | TRBV5-5 | 14 | TGTGCCAGCAGCGGGAGCGGGAGGTCCTACGAGCAGTACTTC | CASSGSGRSYEQYF
. | TRBJ1-5 | . | TRBV7-9 | 14 | TGTGCCAGCAGCTTGCCGGGCCGGAATCAGCCCCAGCATTTT | CASSLPGRNQPQHF
once | TRBJ1-1 | . | TRBV4-1 | 18 | TGCGCCAGCAGCCAGTGGTTAAGTACAGGGCTCATGAACACTGAAGCTTTCTTT | CASSQWLSTGLMNTEAFF
. | TRBJ1-2 | . | TRBV20-1 | 11 | TGCAGTGCTAGAGCGGCGGATGGCTACACCTTC | CSARAADGYTF
. | TRBJ2-7 | . | TRBV30 | 14 | TGTGCCTGGAGTGTACAGGCTAACGACTACGAGCAGTACTTC | CAWSVQANDYEQYF
. | TRBJ1-2 | . | TRBV28 | 12 | TGTGCCAGCAGCGGCGGATCCTATGGCTACACCTTC | CASSGGSYGYTF
. | TRBJ2-1 | . | TRBV27 | 13 | TGTGCCAGCAGTTTCACGAGGAACAATGAGCAGTTCTTC | CASSFTRNNEQFF
. | TRBJ2-7 | . | TRBV2 | 13 | TGTGCCAGCACTGGGGACCCCAACTACGAGCAGTACTTC | CASTGDPNYEQYF
. | TRBJ2-3 | TRBD1 | TRBV10-3 | 15 | TGTGCCATCAGAAAGTCGGGACAGGACACAGATACGCAGTATTTT | CAIRKSGQDTDTQYF
once | TRBJ2-2 | . | TRBV11-2 | 15 | TGTGCCAGCAGCTTACGGCCGGGTGGCGCCGGGGAGCTGTTTTTT | CASSLRPGGAGELFF
. | TRBJ2-7 | . | TRBV27 | 15 | TGTGCCAGCAGCCGGATGGGTGGGTCGGCCAACGAGCAGTACTTC | CASSRMGGSANEQYF
. | TRBJ1-1 | TRBD1 | TRBV5-4 | 15 | TGTGCCAGCAGCGCACAGACAGGGGGCGCGACTGAAGCTTTCTTT | CASSAQTGGATEAFF
. | TRBJ2-2 | . | TRBV6-5 | 15 | TGTGCCAGCAGACCCCTAGGGGGGAACACCGGGGAGCTGTTTTTT | CASRPLGGNTGELFF
. | TRBJ2-7 | . | TRBV30 | 12 | TGTGCCTGGAGTGTGTTCACCTACGAGCAGTACTTC | CAWSVFTYEQYF
. | TRBJ2-1 | TRBD2 | TRBV29-1 | 17 | TGCAGCGTGGAGGGACTAGCGGGAGGGCCCCGATACAATGAGCAGTTCTTC | CSVEGLAGGPRYNEQFF
. | TRBJ2-7 | . | TRBV5-1 | 15 | TGCGCCAGCAGCTTGGACGGGCGGGTACTATACGAGCAGTACTTC | CASSLDGRVLYEQYF
. | TRBJ2-7 | . | TRBV4-1 | 17 | TGCGCCAGCAGCCAGGACACCTCGGGGCAGGGCGCCTACGAGCAGTACTTC | CASSQDTSGQGAYEQYF
. | TRBJ2-7 | . | TRBV25-1 | 14 | TGTGCCAGCAGGAACAGGGCCCCACCCTACGAGCAGTACTTC | CASRNRAPPYEQYF
. | TRBJ2-3 | . | TRBV10-3 | 14 | TGTGCCATCAGTGAGTCGTGGGACGCAGATACGCAGTATTTT | CAISESWDADTQYF
. | TRBJ1-2 | TRBD1 | TRBV27 | 15 | TGTGCCAGCAGTTTATTGTTTGGGGACAGCTATGGCTACACCTTC | CASSLLFGDSYGYTF
. | TRBJ2-1 | TRBD2 | TRBV7-3 | 16 | TGTGCCAGCAGCTTAACCGGGACTAGCGGGCCTAATGAGCAGTTCTTC | CASSLTGTSGPNEQFF
once | TRBJ2-3 | TRBD2 | TRBV2 | 16 | TGTGCCAGCAGTCCTTATAGCGGGACTAGCACAGATACGCAGTATTTT | CASSPYSGTSTDTQYF
. | TRBJ1-5 | . | TRBV6-8 | 13 | TGTGCCAGCAGTTCCTCCTGGGGTCAGCCCCAGCATTTT | CASSSSWGQPQHF
. | TRBJ2-1 | TRBD1 | TRBV6-5 | 15 | TGTGCCAGCAGCCCTGACAGGGGGCGGGTAGGTGAGCAGTTCTTC | CASSPDRGRVGEQFF
. | TRBJ1-5 | . | TRBV15 | 15 | TGTGCCACCAGCAGACCGGGAGCAAACAATCAGCCCCAGCATTTT | CATSRPGANNQPQHF
. | TRBJ2-1 | TRBD2 | TRBV9 | 18 | TGTGCCAGCAGCCCCCAAGGGGGCGGGAGGGGCTCCTACAATGAGCAGTTCTTC | CASSPQGGGRGSYNEQFF
. | TRBJ2-2 | TRBD1 | TRBV28 | 16 | TGTGCCAGCAGTTCCTGGACAGGGGGCGCGACCGGGGAGCTGTTTTTT | CASSSWTGGATGELFF
. | TRBJ2-1 | . | TRBV2 | 14 | TGTGCCAGAGGACCCGGCGGACCCTACAATGAGCAGTTCTTC | CARGPGGPYNEQFF
. | TRBJ2-7 | . | TRBV9 | 15 | TGTGCCAGCAGCGAACGAGGGCAGGGGCTTTCCGAGCAGTACTTC | CASSERGQGLSEQYF
once | TRBJ1-5 | . | TRBV21-1 | 18 | TGTGCCAGCTGTCCTGACAGACAGGGGCCGTCACTCAATCAGCCCCAGCATTTT | CASCPDRQGPSLNQPQHF
once | TRBJ2-1 | TRBD2 | TRBV27 | 13 | TGTGCCAGCAGTTTGGTAGCGGGAGATGAGCAGTTCTTC | CASSLVAGDEQFF
. | TRBJ2-7 | . | TRBV6-1 | 16 | TGTGCCAGCAGTGTATCGGGACTCGAATGGGGGTACGAGCAGTACTTC | CASSVSGLEWGYEQYF
. | TRBJ2-3 | . | TRBV15 | 13 | TGTGCCACCAGCAGAGTGGTGGCAGATACGCAGTATTTT | CATSRVVADTQYF
. | TRBJ2-1 | TRBD2 | TRBV5-4 | 13 | TGTGCCAGCAGCTGGGGACTAGCAGCCGAGCAGTTCTTC | CASSWGLAAEQFF
few | TRBJ2-7 | . | TRBV25-1 | 12 | TGTGCCAGCAGTGCGACACTAGCTGAGCAGTACTTC | CASSATLAEQYF
. | TRBJ2-7 | TRBD1 | TRBV5-1 | 16 | TGCGCCAGCAGTTTTTGGGGACAGGGGGCGGTCGAAGAGCAGTACTTC | CASSFWGQGAVEEQYF
. | TRBJ2-7 | . | TRBV7-7 | 13 | TGTGCCAGCAGCTTCGGGGCCGCCTACGAGCAGTACTTC | CASSFGAAYEQYF